This T cell receptor (beta chain) was sequenced in a study of T cell repertoires in cytomegalovirus infection. Study-wide context: Public TCR beta signatures were indicative of both CMV infection and a matching HLA type.

Germline CDR1 DFQATT, CDR2 SNEGSKA (reference sequence). The CDR3 is 19 residues long. V shed 0 bases and J shed 2 bases, with 24 bases lying between them. In TCRdb, the reads were re-called with MiXCR into one record per CDR3 protein. The table lists hundreds of thousands of distinct CDR3 sequences, approximately 31% of them singletons, with 10% to 15% in the top ten. The study's findings and limits: Clonotype analysis showed dominance of the ex vivo response by HLA-C-restricted CMV-specific TCR beta clonotypes. The cumulative frequency of public TCR beta families identified carriers of CMV plus the relevant HLA.

In the case of this clonotype: Antigen: not known.

The sample consisted of cultured CD8+ T cells from PBMCs, taken from culture after CMV antigen stimulation. This TCR was sampled from a human donor in good health (CMV status not recorded). Some clones in this sample may be carry-over from other donors' samples. This rearrangement joins TRBV20-1 to TRBJ2-3; D not certain. For the CDR3, the DNA is TGCAGTGCTAGAGACATCCAGGTGGGCAGTGCTATCAACACAGATACGCAGTATTTT. This translates into CSARDIQVGSAINTDTQYF.